This TCR beta chain was identified in a study of naive and memory T cell subsets (dated by TCRdb to between 2016 and 2019). At the level of the whole study: The study applied an open-source, UMI-based TCR alpha and beta sequencing pipeline to sorted naive and memory peripheral blood T cell subsets. RNA was DNase-treated and reverse transcribed with TCR constant-region primers, mostly using SuperScript III. The functional CMV T cell responses agreed completely with IgG serology results.

A note on this clonotype: It has no known antigen specificity. Base qualities are not recorded, but no much larger clone differs from it by a single base.

The library was built by means of UMI-ligation and nested PCR. To cover both TRBC1 and TRBC2, the beta constant-region primer consisted of an equimolar mix of two oligonucleotides. A single-stranded oligonucleotide containing the SP2 primer and a 12-nucleotide UMI was joined to the 3' end of the cDNA by T4 RNA ligase 1. The ligated cDNA went through four rounds of PCR with nested alpha and beta constant-region primers together with the SP2 primer. Incubation of the ligation reaction lasted roughly 18-25 hours at 16 degrees C. PCR2 was typically run as a SYBR Green qPCR and stopped at a predetermined threshold to prevent over-amplification. Agencourt AMPure XP magnetic beads were used for all purifications after the first. Library amounts were measured by Qubit and library quality was assessed on a TapeStation, where the main peak was expected at around 650 bp. Pooled libraries were sequenced on an Illumina MiSeq with v2 2x251 paired-end kits, typically giving about 0.85-2 million reads per sample. Each sample's library went into the pool at 4 to 5 nM, and roughly 5-7.5% PhiX was added to help with cluster recognition. The paper's data handling went like this. FASTQ reads processed by Demultiplexor were assigned V and J genes by Decombinator through tag matching that tolerated a single base-pair mismatch. UMIs were used by Collapsinator to correct both sequencing errors and frequency errors arising from PCR heterogeneity. TCRs were translated and CDR3s were extracted from the conserved cysteine to the FGXG phenylalanine by CDR3Translator, with non-productive sequences being flagged. Gini, Shannon entropy and inverse Simpson indices were calculated on repertoires that had been subsampled to equal numbers of UMI-defined TCRs. Clonotype abundance distributions were fitted to a power law by maximum likelihood within the linear range. Similar UMI counts, unique TCR numbers and clonal distributions were obtained with the pipeline and with MIGEC on one naive CD8 sample. The repertoires were searched for 7,322 CMV-associated CDR3 sequences that had been compiled from VDJdb and a published dataset. TCRdb reran the public reads through fastp at Q25 and MiXCR, keeping productive beta chains. Each CDR3 protein appears once, grouped with its most common genes and DNA. These V and J calls are TCRdb output, not the study's own analysis. In this sample the table shows 65,000 to 85,000 distinct CDR3 sequences, about 12% of which occur a single time. Approximately 0.84% of the sample comes from the top ten.

TCR alpha and beta chain libraries were amplified separately from the second PCR step onward. The CMV status of each donor was determined by measuring IFNgamma production from CD4+ T cells after fresh PBMCs had been stimulated overnight with CMV viral lysate. CD4 T cells were positively selected using Miltenyi beads, after which CD8 T cells were positively selected from the CD4-negative fraction. Cells were stained for CD3, CD4, CD8, CD45RA, CD27 and a live/dead dye and were sorted on a BD Aria II into four subsets based on CD45RA and CD27. Blood was obtained from a few healthy volunteers, and the blood from each volunteer was fractionated into CD4 and CD8 T cells and subsequently into four differentiation subsets. Roughly 0.12 L of peripheral blood was taken from each donor, and PBMC were separated by density-gradient centrifugation on Ficoll-Paque PLUS. The sorted cells were lysed in RLT buffer, after which RNA was extracted using a Qiagen RNeasy kit and kept at -80 degrees C.

The CDR3 has 13 amino acids, counting the end cysteine and phenylalanine. Only CDR3 DNA remains: 39 bases, in frame from the first base. Between the V and J ends, shortened by 2 bases and 7 bases respectively, the junction contains 11 bases. Per the germline V gene, SGHTA is the CDR1 and FQGTGA is the CDR2. The study at large found these results: In both CD4 and CD8 cells, a rise in Gini index and a fall in Shannon and inverse Simpson diversity were observed from naive through CM, EM and EMRA. No ground truth was available to validate the repertoire findings for the naive and memory subsets. After error correction, only a single occurrence was seen for over 85% of naive TCR sequences, so much steeper abundance distributions were produced than in memory subsets. RNA-based TCR counts may be influenced by expression changes linked to T cell activation and differentiation. The abundance of TCRs followed a power law with an exponent that differed between naive and memory subsets yet stayed consistent across the three individuals. Clonotypes were defined as single alpha or beta chain sequences, not paired alpha/beta receptors.

Input material: central memory CD4+ T cells from blood. In the paper's terms, the cell subset or site label means: central memory, CD45RA- CD27+. The sequence was obtained from a human donor in good health. The chain joins TRBV7-3 to TRBJ2-5; no D gene is confidently identified. The CDR3 protein is CASSLVSAGTQYF. The DNA reads TGTGCCAGCAGCTTAGTCTCAGCTGGGACCCAGTACTTC.